A selection of T cell receptor beta chains follows, all from one sample in a study of T cells in Graves' hyperthyroidism and ophthalmopathy. TCRdb itself ran the multiplex PCR reads through MiXCR, one entry per CDR3 protein. The repertoire has some 370,000 distinct CDR3 sequences, around 15% of them found once; the top ten carry approximately 29%. The sequenced material came from blood. All receptors come from a man in his forties or fifties with Graves' ophthalmopathy. Each CDR3 is given with its conserved first and last residue. A D gene is named only where the DNA matches it firmly. Size is omitted from some rows. Given values are once, few, many or a class for expanded clones.

v_gene,abundance,j_gene,d_gene,CDR3aa,CDR3nt
TRBV11-2,-,TRBJ2-7,TRBD2,CASRAGTMTYEQYF,TGCGCCAGCAGGGCCGGGACTATGACCTACGAGCAGTACTTC
TRBV10-3,-,TRBJ1-5,-,CAIAKNQPQHF,TGTGCCATCGCCAAAAATCAGCCCCAGCATTTT
TRBV6-1,few,TRBJ1-1,-,CASSDRWNTEAFF,TGTGCCAGCAGTGATCGGTGGAACACTGAAGCTTTCTTT
TRBV14,-,TRBJ2-1,TRBD2,CASSQAGLNNEQFF,TGTGCCAGCAGCCAAGCGGGACTAAACAATGAGCAGTTCTTC
TRBV6-1,-,TRBJ2-1,-,CASSDKNQGSDEQFF,TGTGCCAGCAGTGATAAGAATCAAGGGTCCGATGAGCAGTTCTTC
TRBV5-1,few,TRBJ2-5,TRBD1,CASSPGDRGQETQYF,TGCGCCAGCAGCCCGGGGGACAGGGGCCAAGAGACCCAGTACTTC
TRBV29-1,many,TRBJ2-7,-,CSVEWIIYEQYF,TGCAGCGTTGAATGGATCATCTACGAGCAGTACTTC
TRBV12-3/TRBV12-4,many,TRBJ1-4,-,CASSRRPKANEKLFF,TGTGCCAGCAGCCGGAGACCTAAAGCTAATGAAAAACTGTTTTTT
TRBV7-2,-,TRBJ2-7,TRBD1,CASSLGFSPRGRPWEQYF,TGTGCCAGCAGCTTAGGGTTTAGTCCCAGGGGGCGGCCCTGGGAGCAGTACTTC
TRBV9,many,TRBJ2-1,TRBD2,CASSVGLGTAGGYNEQFF,TGTGCCAGCAGCGTGGGTCTGGGGACAGCGGGGGGCTACAATGAGCAGTTCTTC
TRBV10-3,many,TRBJ2-5,TRBD1,CAINQQGTETQYF,TGTGCCATCAATCAACAGGGGACGGAGACCCAGTACTTC
TRBV3-1,many,TRBJ2-7,-,CASSPRSGRGSYEQYF,TGTGCCAGCAGCCCCCGGTCAGGTCGAGGTTCCTACGAGCAGTACTTC
TRBV19,many,TRBJ1-2,TRBD1,CASSMGQGASRNYGYTF,TGTGCCAGTAGTATGGGACAGGGGGCCAGTCGAAACTATGGCTACACCTTC
TRBV5-1,many,TRBJ1-2,TRBD1,CASSPGTEGYGYTF,TGCGCCAGCAGCCCTGGGACAGAAGGCTATGGCTACACCTTC
TRBV7-9,once,TRBJ1-2,-,CASSLNRDNYGYTF,TGTGCCAGCAGCTTGAACCGGGACAACTATGGCTACACCTTC
TRBV6-1,-,TRBJ2-7,TRBD2,CASSDPSGRSYEQYF,TGTGCCAGCAGCGATCCTAGCGGGAGATCCTACGAGCAGTACTTC
TRBV12-3/TRBV12-4,many,TRBJ1-6,-,CASSFKSSYNSPLHF,TGTGCCAGCAGTTTTAAGAGCTCCTATAATTCACCCCTCCACTTT
TRBV6-4,-,TRBJ1-4,-,CASSRDREKLFF,TGTGCCAGCAGTCGTGATCGTGAAAAACTGTTTTTT
TRBV4-1,-,TRBJ2-7,-,CASSQIYGQPYEQYF,TGCGCCAGCAGCCAAATTTACGGACAGCCCTACGAGCAGTACTTC
TRBV30,-,TRBJ1-2,-,CACGLRTVNYGYTF,TGTGCCTGTGGGCTGAGAACCGTGAACTATGGCTACACCTTC
TRBV5-4,many,TRBJ1-1,TRBD1,CASSAQGKVNTEAFF,TGTGCCAGCAGCGCACAGGGGAAGGTGAACACTGAAGCTTTCTTT
TRBV29-1,many,TRBJ2-3,-,CSVGQRGTDTQYF,TGCAGCGTTGGCCAGAGAGGCACAGATACGCAGTATTTT
TRBV24-1,many,TRBJ2-1,TRBD2,CATSDYYRTSGNHNEQFF,TGTGCCACCAGTGACTATTACAGGACTAGCGGGAACCACAATGAGCAGTTCTTC
TRBV10-2,many,TRBJ1-1,TRBD1,CASRKSGQGNTEAFF,TGCGCCAGCAGGAAGTCGGGACAGGGGAACACTGAAGCTTTCTTT
TRBV11-2,few,TRBJ2-1,TRBD2,CASSLVTSGRIDEQFF,TGTGCCAGCAGCTTGGTTACTAGCGGGAGGATCGATGAGCAGTTCTTC
TRBV20-1,many,TRBJ1-1,-,CSASYPGRRNTEAFF,TGCAGTGCTTCTTACCCGGGGCGTCGGAACACTGAAGCTTTCTTT
TRBV29-1,-,TRBJ2-5,TRBD1,CSVHKRQGTQETQYF,TGCAGCGTTCACAAACGACAGGGCACCCAAGAGACCCAGTACTTC
TRBV3-1,many,TRBJ2-7,-,CASSQRGEQYF,TGTGCCAGCAGCCAAAGGGGGGAGCAGTACTTC
TRBV20-1,-,TRBJ2-1,TRBD2,CSARDAGTSPRDEQFF,TGCAGTGCTAGAGATGCCGGGACTAGCCCCCGAGATGAGCAGTTCTTC
TRBV6-2/TRBV6-3,-,TRBJ2-7,TRBD1,CASSYTGQGTYEQYF,TGTGCCAGCAGTTACACGGGACAGGGAACCTACGAGCAGTACTTC
TRBV29-1,-,TRBJ2-7,-,CSALPLDRQSPREQYF,TGCAGCGCGCTCCCCCTTGATCGCCAATCCCCCCGGGAGCAGTACTTC
TRBV20-1,many,TRBJ2-7,TRBD2,CSARVRLAASYEQYF,TGCAGTGCTAGAGTGCGGCTAGCGGCCTCCTACGAGCAGTACTTC
TRBV2,many,TRBJ2-6,TRBD2,CASRRESGANVLTF,TGTGCCAGCAGGCGGGAGTCTGGGGCCAACGTCCTGACTTTC
TRBV29-1,-,TRBJ2-1,-,CSVRGAGVAGEQFF,TGCAGCGTCCGGGGGGCCGGGGTCGCGGGTGAGCAGTTCTTC
TRBV11-2,many,TRBJ2-7,-,CASSLVDPTYEQYF,TGTGCCAGCAGCTTAGTTGACCCCACCTACGAGCAGTACTTC
TRBV4-2,many,TRBJ2-5,TRBD2,CASSQVTAGGPGTQYF,TGTGCCAGCAGCCAAGTTACAGCGGGAGGGCCTGGGACCCAGTACTTC
TRBV20-1,once,TRBJ2-5,TRBD1,CSTSTGVRPQETQYF,TGCAGTACTAGTACAGGGGTCCGCCCTCAAGAGACCCAGTACTTC
TRBV24-1,many,TRBJ1-2,-,CATSETDYGYTF,TGTGCCACCAGTGAGACCGACTATGGCTACACCTTC
TRBV24-1,-,TRBJ1-1,TRBD1,CATSEQTGTGQSEAFF,TGTGCCACCAGTGAACAAACCGGGACAGGGCAATCTGAAGCTTTCTTT
TRBV5-1,few,TRBJ2-7,TRBD1,CASSFYRGDAEQYF,TGCGCCAGCAGCTTTTACAGGGGAGATGCCGAGCAGTACTTC
TRBV18,few,TRBJ1-1,TRBD1,CASSLNGDRTYTEAFF,TGTGCCAGCTCACTAAATGGGGACAGGACTTACACTGAAGCTTTCTTT
TRBV11-2,many,TRBJ1-1,-,CASTQEPGLTNTEAFF,TGTGCCAGCACTCAAGAACCGGGACTGACAAACACTGAAGCTTTCTTT
TRBV20-1,-,TRBJ2-7,TRBD2,CKGTSGIDEQYF,TGCAAAGGGACTAGCGGGATCGACGAGCAGTACTTC
TRBV6-5,few,TRBJ1-5,TRBD1,CASSYSGQGSQPQHF,TGTGCCAGCAGTTACTCCGGACAGGGAAGTCAGCCCCAGCATTTT
TRBV6-1,-,TRBJ2-5,TRBD1,CASARVGTGNSQYF,TGTGCCAGCGCGAGGGTGGGGACAGGGAACTCCCAGTACTTC
TRBV18,few,TRBJ2-3,-,CASSPPTTSDTQCF,TGTGCCAGCTCACCACCGACCACCTCAGATACGCAGTGTTTT
TRBV27,few,TRBJ2-1,-,CASSPSGGGYNEQFF,TGTGCCAGCAGTCCTTCAGGGGGAGGGTACAATGAGCAGTTCTTC
TRBV27,-,TRBJ2-3,TRBD1,CASSLQQLRQGGSDTQYF,TGTGCCAGCAGTCTCCAACAACTCAGACAGGGCGGATCAGATACGCAGTATTTT
TRBV28,-,TRBJ2-5,TRBD1,CASRGDRDGETQYF,TGTGCCAGCAGAGGGGACAGGGATGGTGAGACCCAGTACTTC
TRBV30,many,TRBJ2-7,TRBD1,CAWSATGGEQYF,TGTGCCTGGAGTGCCACAGGGGGCGAGCAGTACTTC
TRBV20-1,few,TRBJ2-2,TRBD2,CSASGLAELLYF,TGCAGTGCTAGTGGGCTAGCGGAGTTGCTGTATTTT
TRBV5-4,-,TRBJ2-7,TRBD2,CASRRGGAYEQYF,TGTGCCAGCAGGCGGGGGGGAGCCTACGAGCAGTACTTC
TRBV3-1,many,TRBJ2-3,TRBD2,CASSLGTTPTDTQYF,TGTGCCAGCAGCCTCGGGACTACACCCACAGATACGCAGTATTTT
TRBV12-3/TRBV12-4,-,TRBJ1-3,TRBD1,CASSRQGGTGNTIYF,TGTGCCAGCAGTCGACAGGGAGGAACTGGAAACACCATATATTTT
TRBV29-1,few,TRBJ2-1,-,CSVQLPNEQFF,TGCAGCGTGCAACTCCCGAATGAGCAGTTCTTC